A single T cell receptor (beta chain) is shown here with its context. This sample is drawn from a study of blood T cell repertoires in COVID-19. Clinical histories supplied by participants themselves formed the basis of cohort assignment. Measured with immunoSEQ multiplex PCR; TCRdb has only the in-frame clones, and not every one. The table has under 300,000 clones, 75% to 95% seen once. Material: PBMCs or T cells enriched from blood (not recorded which). This sequence was found in a woman between 18 and 29 years old who had recovered from COVID-19.

The DNA for the CDR3 is TGTGCCAGCAGCCAAGAAAGGACAGGGAAATATGGCTACACCTTC. This gives the protein CASSQERTGKYGYTF. V is TRBV4-2 and J is TRBJ1-2, with 8 nucleotides matching TRBD1. CDR3 length: 15 amino acids. V was pared by 0 bases and J by 5 bases, with 5 bases of the junction left unmatched. The germline V gene encodes CDR1 LGHNA and CDR2 YNFKEQ.